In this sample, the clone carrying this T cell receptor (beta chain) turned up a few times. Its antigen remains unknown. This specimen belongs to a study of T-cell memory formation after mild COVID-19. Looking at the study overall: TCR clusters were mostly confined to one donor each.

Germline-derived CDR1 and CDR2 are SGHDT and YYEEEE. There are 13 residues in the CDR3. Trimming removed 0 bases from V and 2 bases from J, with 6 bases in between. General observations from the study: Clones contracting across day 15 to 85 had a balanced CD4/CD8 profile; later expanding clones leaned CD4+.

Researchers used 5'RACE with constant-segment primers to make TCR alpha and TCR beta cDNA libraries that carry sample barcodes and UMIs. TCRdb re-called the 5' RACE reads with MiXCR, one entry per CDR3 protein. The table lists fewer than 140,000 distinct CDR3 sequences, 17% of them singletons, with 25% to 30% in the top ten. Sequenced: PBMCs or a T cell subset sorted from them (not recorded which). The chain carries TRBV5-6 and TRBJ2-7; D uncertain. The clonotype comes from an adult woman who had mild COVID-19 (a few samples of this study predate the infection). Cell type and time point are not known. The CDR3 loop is CASSLDTTYEQYF. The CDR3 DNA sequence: TGTGCCAGCAGCTTGGACACAACCTACGAGCAGTACTTC.